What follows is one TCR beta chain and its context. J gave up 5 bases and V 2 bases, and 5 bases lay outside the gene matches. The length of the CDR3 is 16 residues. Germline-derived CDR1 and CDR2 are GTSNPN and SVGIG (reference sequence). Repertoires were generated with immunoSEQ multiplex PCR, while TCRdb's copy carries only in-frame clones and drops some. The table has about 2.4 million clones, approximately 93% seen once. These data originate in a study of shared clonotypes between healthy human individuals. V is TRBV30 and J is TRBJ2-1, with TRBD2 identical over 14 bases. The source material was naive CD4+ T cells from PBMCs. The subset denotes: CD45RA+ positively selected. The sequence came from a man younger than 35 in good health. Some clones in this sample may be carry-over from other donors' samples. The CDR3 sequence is CAWSRTSGRWNNEQFF. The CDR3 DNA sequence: TGTGCCTGGAGTAGGACTAGCGGGAGGTGGAACAATGAGCAGTTCTTC.